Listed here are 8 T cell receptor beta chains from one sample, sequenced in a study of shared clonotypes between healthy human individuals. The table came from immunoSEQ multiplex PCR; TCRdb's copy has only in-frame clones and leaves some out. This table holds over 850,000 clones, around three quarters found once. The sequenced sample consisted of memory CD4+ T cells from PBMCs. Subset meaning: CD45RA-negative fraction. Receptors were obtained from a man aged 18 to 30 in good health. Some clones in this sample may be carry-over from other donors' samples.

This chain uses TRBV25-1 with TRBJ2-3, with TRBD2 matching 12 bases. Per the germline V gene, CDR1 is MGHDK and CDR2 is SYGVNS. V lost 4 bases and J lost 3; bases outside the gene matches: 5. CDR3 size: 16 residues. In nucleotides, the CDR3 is TGTGCCAGCAGTGGACTAGCGGGAGAATTAACAGATACGCAGTATTTT. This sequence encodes CASSGLAGELTDTQYF.

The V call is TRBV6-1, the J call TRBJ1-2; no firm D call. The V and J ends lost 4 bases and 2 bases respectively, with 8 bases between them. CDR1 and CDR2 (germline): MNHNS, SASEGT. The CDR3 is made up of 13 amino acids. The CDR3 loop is CASSVLNNYGYTF. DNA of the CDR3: TGTGCCAGCAGTGTTCTGAACAACTATGGCTACACCTTC.

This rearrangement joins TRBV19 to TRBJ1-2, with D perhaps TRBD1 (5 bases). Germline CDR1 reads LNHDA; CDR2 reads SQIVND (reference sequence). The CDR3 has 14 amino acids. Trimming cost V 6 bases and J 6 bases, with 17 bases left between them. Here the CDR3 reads CASSQTTGLNGYTF. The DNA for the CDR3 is TGTGCCAGTAGCCAGACCACGGGGCTCAATGGCTACACCTTC.

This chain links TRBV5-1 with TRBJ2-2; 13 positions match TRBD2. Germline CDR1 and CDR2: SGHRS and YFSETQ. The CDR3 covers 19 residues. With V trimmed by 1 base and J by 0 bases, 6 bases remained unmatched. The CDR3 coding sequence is TGCGCCAGCAGCTTGTACGGGACTAGCGGGGACGCGAACACCGGGGAGCTGTTTTTT. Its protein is CASSLYGTSGDANTGELFF.

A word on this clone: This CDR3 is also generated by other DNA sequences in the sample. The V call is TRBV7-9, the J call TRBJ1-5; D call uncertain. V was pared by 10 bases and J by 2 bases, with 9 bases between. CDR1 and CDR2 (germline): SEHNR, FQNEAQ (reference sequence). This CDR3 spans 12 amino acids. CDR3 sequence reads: CATQGGNQPQHF. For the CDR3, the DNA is TGTGCCACCCAAGGTGGCAATCAGCCCCAGCATTTT.

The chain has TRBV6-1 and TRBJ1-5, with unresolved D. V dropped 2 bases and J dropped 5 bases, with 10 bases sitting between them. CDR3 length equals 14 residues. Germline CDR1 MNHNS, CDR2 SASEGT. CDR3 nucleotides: TGTGCCAGCAGTGAATGGCGTGGGGATCAGCCCCAGCATTTT. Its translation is CASSEWRGDQPQHF.

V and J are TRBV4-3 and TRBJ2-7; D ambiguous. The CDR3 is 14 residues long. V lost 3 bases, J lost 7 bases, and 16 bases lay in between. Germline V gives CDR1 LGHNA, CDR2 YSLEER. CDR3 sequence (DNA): TGCGCCAGCAGCCATCGCGAGAGCTTGGGGGAGCAGTACTTC. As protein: CASSHRESLGEQYF.

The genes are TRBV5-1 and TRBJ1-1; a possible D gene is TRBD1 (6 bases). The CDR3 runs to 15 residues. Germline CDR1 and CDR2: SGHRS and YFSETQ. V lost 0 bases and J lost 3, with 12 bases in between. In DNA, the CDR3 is TGCGCCAGCAGCTTGGAACCGAGGGGGGACACTGAAGCTTTCTTT. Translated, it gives CASSLEPRGDTEAFF.